Listed here are 17 T cell receptor beta chains from one sample, sequenced in a study of T cells after yellow fever vaccination. TCRdb processed the 5' RACE reads anew with MiXCR; each CDR3 protein has one entry. The table records roughly 180,000 distinct CDR3 sequences, 6.2% of them present only once. The sample here was CD4+ T cells sorted from PBMCs, taken on the day of the first yellow fever vaccination. These receptors were collected from a man aged 18 to 29 who received the YFV17D yellow fever vaccine.

Only a few counts were recorded for this clonotype. The J gene is TRBJ1-1, the V gene TRBV6-5; 7 nucleotides line up with TRBD1. The V segment lost 1 base and the J segment 7 bases; nucleotides outside the gene matches: 6. CDR1 MNHEY and CDR2 SVGAGI come from the germline V gene. This CDR3 is 14 amino acids long. The CDR3: CASSYYRGGGEAFF. The CDR3 DNA reads as TGTGCCAGCAGTTACTACAGGGGAGGCGGTGAAGCTTTCTTT.

The rearrangement joins TRBV27 to TRBJ2-5; no clear D gene. This CDR3 region has 13 residues. The ends were cut back, 4 bases at V and 1 base at J, with 7 bases in the middle. CDR1 and CDR2 (germline): MNHEY, SMNVEV (reference sequence). CDR3 region: CASSSTFQETQYF. The DNA of the CDR3 is TGTGCCAGCAGTTCCACCTTCCAAGAGACCCAGTACTTC.

This clonotype was detected ten times or more. This chain connects TRBV5-1 to TRBJ2-1; TRBD1 might be the D (5 bases). CDR3 length equals 13 residues. Germline V gene sequence: CDR1 SGHRS, CDR2 YFSETQ. Trimming cost V 5 bases and J 4 bases, with 10 bases left between them. This CDR3 is CASRQDNYNEQFF. The CDR3 DNA reads TGCGCCAGCAGACAGGACAATTACAATGAGCAGTTCTTC.

The V gene is TRBV7-2, the J gene TRBJ2-7; maybe TRBD2 (6 bases). Germline lookup yields CDR1 SGHTA and CDR2 FQGNSA. The CDR3 runs 14 residues. Deletions cut 4 bases from V and 3 bases from J, with 13 bases between. The CDR3 bases are TGTGCCAGCAGCTCAGGCGGGATTTTCTACGAGCAGTACTTC. Translating gives CASSSGGIFYEQYF.

This chain joins TRBV15 and TRBJ1-5; D possibly corresponds to TRBD1 (6 bases). Germline values: CDR1 LNHNV, CDR2 YYDKDF (reference sequence). The CDR3 has 17 residues. V was cut by 0 bases and J by 3 bases, with 15 bases left in between. CDR3 sequence: CATSRDPGNRDNQPQHF. In DNA, the CDR3 is TGTGCCACCAGCAGAGACCCAGGAAACAGGGACAATCAGCCCCAGCATTTT.

This clonotype was counted ten times or more. The chain recombines TRBV7-2 with TRBJ2-1; the D gene is possibly TRBD1 (5 bases). This CDR3 has 12 residues. Germline values: CDR1 SGHTA, CDR2 FQGNSA. V gave up 4 bases and J gave up 15 bases, with 16 bases separating them. CDR3 sequence: CASSSDSFRRFF. The CDR3 DNA follows: TGTGCCAGCAGCTCCGACAGTTTTAGACGGTTCTTC.

J is TRBJ2-5 and V is TRBV7-8, with D possibly matching TRBD2 (6 bases). There are 16 residues in the CDR3. V gave up 2 bases and J gave up 3 bases, with 16 bases separating them. The germline V gene has CDR1 SGHVS and CDR2 FQNEAQ. The CDR3 here is CASSLRRGGIEETQYF. CDR3 coding DNA: TGTGCCAGCAGCTTACGGCGGGGCGGGATAGAAGAGACCCAGTACTTC.

This clonotype has ten or more counts. The rearrangement joins TRBV9 to TRBJ2-2; D uncertain. V was pared by 4 bases and J by 5 bases, with 6 bases between. Germline V lookup: CDR1 SGDLS, CDR2 YYNGEE. CDR3 length: 12 amino acids. Here the CDR3 reads CASSFLTGELFF. The CDR3 DNA follows: TGTGCCAGCAGCTTCCTTACCGGGGAGCTGTTTTTT. The variable domain in full, completed from reference TRBV9 and TRBJ2-2, reads DSGVTQTPKHLITATGQRVTLRCSPRSGDLSVYWYQQSLDQGLQFLIQYYNGEERAKGNILERFSAQQFPDLHSELNLSSLELGDSALYFCASSFLTGELFFGEGSRLTVL.

Many counts were recorded for this clonotype. The CDR3 bases are TGTGCCAGCAGCCCTGGACAGGCGGCACGGCAGTACGTC. This translates into CASSPGQAARQYV. The chain combines TRBV5-5 with TRBJ2-7; 7 nucleotides line up with TRBD1. The junction had 10 bases not matched to a gene; V was cut back by 4 bases and J by 9 bases. The CDR3 is 13 amino acids. The V gene's germline CDR1 is SGHKS and CDR2 YYEKEE (reference sequence).

The chain uses TRBV20-1 and TRBJ2-3; 14 positions match TRBD2. Germline values: CDR1 DFQATT, CDR2 SNEGSKA (reference sequence). The V gene end was trimmed by 6 bases and the J gene end by 0 bases; junction bases not matched to a gene: 2. The CDR3 is 15 amino acids. The CDR3 is CSAGLAGGSTDTQYF. The CDR3 DNA follows: TGCAGTGCCGGACTAGCGGGGGGTAGCACAGATACGCAGTATTTT.

This clonotype was observed many times. The V call is TRBV28, the J call TRBJ1-2, with 7 nucleotides matching TRBD1. CDR1 is MDHEN, CDR2 SYDVKM, per germline. The ends lost 3 bases at V and 0 bases at J; junction bases unmatched: 4. The CDR3 length is 15 residues. The CDR3 DNA sequence: TGTGCCAGCAGTTTCAGGGGGAGGCCTAACTATGGCTACACCTTC. Protein: CASSFRGRPNYGYTF.

CDR3 DNA sequence: TGTGCCAGCTCGACGGGACAGGGGATTTTCTACGAGCAGTACGTC. Protein: CASSTGQGIFYEQYV. This chain uses TRBV18 with TRBJ2-7; 10 bases align to TRBD1. Germline CDR1 is KGHSH and CDR2 is LQKENI. V dropped 6 bases and J dropped 3; count of bases not matched to a gene: 8. This CDR3 has 15 residues.

This clonotype was found many times. This chain uses TRBV6-4 with TRBJ2-5; D possibly corresponds to TRBD1 (5 bases). V lost 5 bases and J 5 bases, leaving 21 bases between the germline ends. CDR3 size: 16 residues. The germline gives CDR1 MRHNA, CDR2 SNTAGT. Here the CDR3 DNA reads TGTGCCAGCAGTACCCTTACATTGACAGTCTGGGAGACCCAGTACTTC. This sequence encodes CASSTLTLTVWETQYF.

This clonotype was counted at least ten times. The CDR3 sequence: CSARDFWEQFF. The CDR3 DNA sequence: TGCAGTGCTAGAGATTTCTGGGAGCAGTTCTTC. This chain uses TRBV20-1 with TRBJ2-1; D is unresolved. Germline CDR1 reads DFQATT; CDR2 reads SNEGSKA (reference sequence). With 0 bases removed from V and 10 bases from J, the gap between germline ends came to 7 bases. The length of the CDR3 is 11 residues.

Ten or more counts support this clonotype. V usage is TRBV29-1 and J usage is TRBJ1-5; weak D call: TRBD1 (5 bases). This CDR3 contains 13 residues. CDR1 and CDR2 from the germline V gene are SQVTM and ANQGSEA. V lost 5 bases to trimming and J lost 6 bases, with 14 bases between them. The CDR3 DNA reads as TGCAGCGTTCTGATAGGGGCAGGTCAGCCCCAGCATTTT. Its translation is CSVLIGAGQPQHF.

This clonotype was detected many times. The chain carries TRBV5-1 and TRBJ2-3; 9 bases are shared with TRBD2. The CDR3 loop spans 18 amino acids. V was clipped by 4 bases and J by 3 bases; unmatched bases: 15. Germline V CDR1 and CDR2: SGHRS, YFSETQ. In DNA, the CDR3 is TGCGCCAGCAGCGTGGCGGGCTGGCGGGGGGGCTGGACAGATACGCAGTATTTT. This translates into CASSVAGWRGGWTDTQYF.

This clonotype has only a few counts. The CDR3, as DNA: TGTGCCAGCAGTGGGTGGCCTAACTATGGCTACACCTTC. As protein: CASSGWPNYGYTF. The rearrangement links TRBV12-3 or TRBV12-4 to TRBJ1-2; D gene ambiguous. The CDR3 is made up of 13 amino acids. V lost 5 bases, J lost 0 bases, and 7 bases lay in between.